Each of the 24 T cell receptor delta chains below was sequenced from the same sample in a study of γδ T cells in repeated Plasmodium falciparum infection. Gammadelta T cells were flow-sorted from PBMC into Vgamma9/Vdelta2+ and Vdelta2-negative populations for bulk analysis. TCRdb ran CATT on the multiplex PCR reads. The sample includes tens of thousands of delta-chain clones, roughly 0.98% of them seen just once. Sequenced: gamma-delta T cells from blood. These receptors were taken from a pool of human donors (malaria-infected and uninfected, not separated).

This clone was seen only a few times. TCRdb assigns this DNA the protein of a much larger clone, which departs from its translation at residue 12; this likely reflects a read error, and the protein shown comes from translating the DNA. The chain joins TRDV2 to TRDJ1; D unclear. The J gene is not listed in TCRdb, so it was assigned here from a DNA match to germline. Per the germline V gene, CDR1 is GEAIGNYY and CDR2 is EKD. The CDR3 consists of 16 residues. Trimming stripped 0 bases from V and 6 bases from J, with 19 bases between. The CDR3 nucleotides read TGTGCCTGTGACACCATCGGGGTAGGACGGAACAATAAACTCATCTTT. Encoded protein: CACDTIGVGRNNKLIF.

This clone was counted between two and nine times. For this DNA, TCRdb reports the protein of a much larger clone, which diverges at residue 13, most likely from a read error; the protein presented here is translated directly from the DNA. The V gene is TRDV2, the J gene TRDJ1; TRDD3 matches 11 bases. The J gene was missing in TCRdb and was found by matching the end of the DNA to germline. The V gene end was trimmed by 0 bases and the J gene end by 8 bases; junction bases not matched to a gene: 13. CDR3 length: 17 residues. CDR1 and CDR2 (germline): GEAIGNYY, EKD. CDR3: CACDTGCTGGYTGKLIF. The CDR3 DNA is TGTGCCTGTGACACCGGATGTACTGGGGGATATACGGGCAAACTCATCTTT.

This clone was found a few times. This probably arose from a read error, given a far larger clone one base away. The sample carries other DNA sequences with the same CDR3. V usage is TRDV2 and J usage is TRDJ2; the D call may be TRDD2 or TRDD3 (5 bases each). TCRdb offers no J gene call, so here the DNA was matched to germline to obtain one. The V and J ends lost 0 bases and 0 bases respectively, with 25 bases between them. The CDR3 has 21 residues. CDR1 and CDR2 (germline): GEAIGNYY, EKD. The CDR3 sequence: CACDTVRTGESRFPLTAQLFF. The CDR3 coding sequence is TGTGCCTGTGACACCGTTAGGACCGGGGAATCCCGCTTCCCTTTGACAGCACAACTCTTCTTT.

Points on this clone: The protein held in TCRdb is that of a much larger clone and does not match this DNA's translation at residue 17, likely because of a read error; the protein shown is translated from the DNA. This chain uses TRDV2 with TRDJ1, with 10 positions matching TRDD3. The J gene is not listed in TCRdb, so it was assigned here from a DNA match to germline. V trimming: 0 bases; J trimming: 3 bases; junction bases outside the gene matches: 24. CDR1 and CDR2 (germline): GEAIGNYY, EKD. This CDR3 spans 22 amino acids. CDR3: CACDTGQYWGIPSLRYSDKLIF. The DNA of the CDR3 is TGTGCCTGTGACACCGGACAATACTGGGGGATCCCTTCCCTCCGATACTCCGATAAACTCATCTTT.

For this clone: TCRdb has a much larger clone's protein, which differs at residue 10 from the translation of this DNA, likely because of a read error; what is shown is the protein translated from the DNA. The V and J genes are TRDV2 and TRDJ1, with D possibly matching TRDD3 (6 bases). The J gene, not given by TCRdb, was assigned here from a germline match of the nucleotide sequence. The V gene lost 0 bases and the J gene lost 0 bases, with 19 bases spanning the gap. CDR1 is GEAIGNYY and CDR2 is EKD in the germline V gene. This CDR3 comprises 18 residues. CDR3 sequence reads: CACDTVVGIVSYTDKLIF. The CDR3 nucleotides are TGTGCCTGTGACACCGTGGTGGGGATCGTGAGTTACACCGATAAACTCATCTTT.

This clone was counted ten times or more. A single base is all that separates this from a far larger clone, so a read error is likely. Distinct nucleotide sequences in the sample also encode this CDR3. The V gene is TRDV2; the J gene was not called. The CDR3 totals 14 residues. CDR1 is GEAIGNYY and CDR2 is EKD in the germline V gene. CDR3 sequence reads: CACDSLLFSAQLFF. For the CDR3, the DNA is TGTGCCTGTGACTCACTACTCTTCTCAGCACAGCTCTTCTTT.

Note on this clone: The amino acid sequence in TCRdb belongs to a much larger clone and departs from this DNA's translation at residue 10, likely a sequencing read error; the sequence shown is translated from the DNA. The chain carries TRDV2 and TRDJ1; TRDD2 might be the D (5 bases). TCRdb records no J gene; here it was assigned by comparing the DNA to germline. Germline CDR1 reads GEAIGNYY; CDR2 reads EKD. V was cut by 3 bases and J by 0 bases, with 16 bases left in between. The CDR3 loop spans 16 amino acids. The DNA of the CDR3 is TGTGCCTGTGACCTACTATCTTCCGGGAACACCGATAAACTCATCTTT. Amino acids: CACDLLSSGNTDKLIF.

This clone has more than one count but fewer than ten. TCRdb's protein, taken from a much larger clone, differs from this DNA's translation at residues 18 and 20, likely owing to a read error; the protein displayed comes from the DNA. The chain uses TRDV1 and TRDJ1; TRDD3 matches at 7 bases. Germline CDR1 TSWWSYY, CDR2 QGS. The CDR3 covers 22 residues. The CDR3 bases are TGTGCTCTTGGGGAACTCAAGGTACCTACTGGGGATAAGCCCGGGGACACCGAGAAACCCATCTTT. Amino acids: CALGELKVPTGDKPGDTEKPIF.

This clone was found many times. TCRdb records a much larger clone's protein for this DNA, with a difference at residue 6 that likely arises from a read error; the protein given is the translation of the DNA. This chain uses TRDV2 with TRDJ1; the match to TRDD3 covers 7 bases. The ends lost 0 bases at V and 3 bases at J; junction bases unmatched: 15. The CDR3 sequence is 18 residues long. Germline V gene data show CDR1 as GEAIGNYY and CDR2 as EKD. CDR3 in DNA: TGTGCCTGTGACACCGCGGGTACCTGGGGGGACGGGGCCGATAAACTCATCTTT. It specifies CACDTAGTWGDGADKLIF.

This clone was counted at least ten times. Other DNA sequences in the sample encode the same CDR3. The chain links TRDV1 to TRDJ1; no definite D call. The V gene lost 1 base and the J gene lost 7 bases, with 4 bases spanning the gap. Germline CDR1 TSWWSYY, CDR2 QGS. The length of the CDR3 is 11 residues. The DNA of the CDR3 is TGTGCTCTTGGGGAACATACTAAACTCATCTTT. Its protein product is CALGEHTKLIF.

For this clone: This DNA's translation and the protein TCRdb lists, from a much larger clone, do not match at residue 10, likely due to a read error; the protein shown is translated from the DNA. V is TRDV2 and J is TRDJ3; 12 bases line up with TRDD3. Since TCRdb gives no J gene, matching the DNA to germline was used here to assign it. Looked up from germline, CDR1 is GEAIGNYY and CDR2 is EKD. CDR3 length: 18 residues. V lost 2 bases, J lost 2 bases, and 3 bases stayed unmatched. In nucleotides, the CDR3 is TGTGCCTGTGACAATACTGGGGGATACCCCTGGGACACCCGACAGATGTTTTTC. It codes for CACDNTGGYPWDTRQMFF.

This clone was detected only a few times. The protein in TCRdb stems from a much larger clone and differs at residue 19 from this DNA's translation, likely a read error; here the protein is translated from the DNA. The chain couples TRDV1 to TRDJ1, with D maybe TRDD3 (7 bases). The J gene, absent from TCRdb, was called here by matching the DNA to germline. Per the germline V gene, CDR1 is TSWWSYY and CDR2 is QGS. The CDR3 has 22 amino acids. The CDR3 protein is CALGLWPSRLLGRTWVTDRLIF. CDR3 coding DNA: TGTGCTCTTGGGCTTTGGCCTTCCCGGCTACTGGGGAGGACCTGGGTCACCGATAGACTCATCTTT.

In the case of this clone: It differs at one base from a far larger clone, so likely a read error. The same CDR3 arises from other DNA sequences in this sample as well. No call exists for the J gene, whereas the V gene is TRDV2; the table's D call, TRDD3, was not checked against the DNA. CDR3 length equals 17 residues. CDR1 GEAIGNYY and CDR2 EKD come from the germline V gene. In DNA, the CDR3 is TGTGCCTGTGACCCTCTGGGGGATATCGGGTACACCGATAAGCTCATCTTT. This translates into CACDPLGDIGYTDKLIF.

This clone has more than one count but fewer than ten. A read error likely explains this, since a far larger clone differs by one base. This CDR3 is also generated by other DNA sequences in the sample. TRDV2 is the V gene, and the J gene was not called; TRDD2, the table's D call, was not compared with the DNA. The CDR3 contains 16 residues. Germline V lookup: CDR1 GEAIGNYY, CDR2 EKD. CDR3 sequence reads: CACDPSFRLATDKLIF. CDR3 DNA: TGTGCCTGTGACCCCTCCTTCCGGCTGGCCACCGATAAACTCATCTTC.

Regarding this clone: TCRdb attributes to this sequence the protein of a much larger clone, which differs from the DNA translation at residues 12 and 13; a read error is likely, and the protein displayed is translated from the DNA. The V gene is TRDV2, the J gene TRDJ1; D might be TRDD3 (6 bases). Trimming pared 3 bases from V and 0 bases from J, leaving 34 bases between. This CDR3 has 22 amino acids. Germline lookup yields CDR1 GEAIGNYY and CDR2 EKD. The CDR3: CACDPILAGDPGKVFDTDKLIF. In DNA, the CDR3 is TGTGCCTGTGACCCCATTTTGGCTGGGGACCCTGGTAAGGTCTTCGACACCGATAAACTCATCTTT.

This clone was recorded a few times. A far larger clone differs by one base, so this is likely a read error. Other DNA sequences in the sample encode the same CDR3. The chain carries TRDV1 and TRDJ1; TRDD2 agrees at 9 bases. This CDR3 region has 18 residues. Germline-derived CDR1 and CDR2 are TSWWSYY and QGS. The DNA for the CDR3 is TGTGCCCTTGGGGGGGGCCTTCCTACACATGAGCGGGCCGATAAACTCATCTTT. It encodes CALGGGLPTHERADKLIF.

Turning to this clone: The TCRdb protein comes from a much larger clone and disagrees with this DNA's translation at residue 6, likely due to a read error; the protein given here is derived from the DNA. The J gene is TRDJ1, the V gene TRDV2, with D maybe TRDD3 (5 bases). TCRdb offers no J gene call, so here the DNA was matched to germline to obtain one. Looked up from germline, CDR1 is GEAIGNYY and CDR2 is EKD. V was clipped by 0 bases and J by 2 bases, with 27 bases between them. The CDR3 contains 20 residues. CDR3 DNA sequence: TGTGCCTGTGACACCAAAGGGACGTCGTGGGACACGAGGGGGACCGATAAACTCATCTTT. Its translation: CACDTKGTSWDTRGTDKLIF.

Comments on this clone: For this DNA, TCRdb reports the protein of a much larger clone, which diverges at residue 3, most likely from a read error; the protein presented here is translated directly from the DNA. CDR3 bases: TGTGCCTATGACACTCTCGTTCCCTCGGTTGCACTGACCGATAAACTCATCTTT. Translated, it gives CAYDTLVPSVALTDKLIF. This chain connects TRDV2 to TRDJ1; D remains unclear. TCRdb offers no J gene call, so here the DNA was matched to germline to obtain one. The length of the CDR3 is 18 residues. The germline V gene encodes CDR1 GEAIGNYY and CDR2 EKD.

Details on this clone: A far larger clone is one nucleotide away, so this likely arose from a read error. In the same sample, other DNA sequences code for this CDR3. The V and J genes are TRDV2 and TRDJ1, with 12 nucleotides matching TRDD3. In the absence of a J gene in TCRdb, the DNA was matched to germline to assign it here. V lost 1 base, J lost 6 bases, and 5 bases stayed unmatched. In germline, CDR1 is GEAIGNYY, CDR2 EKD. CDR3 length equals 15 residues. CDR3 in amino acids: CACDTGLGDTYKLIF. CDR3 nucleotides: TGTGCCTGTGACACTGGACTGGGGGATACTTATAAACTCATCTTT.

This clone was seen a handful of times. A read error is likely here: a far larger clone is one base away. The same CDR3 can be traced to other DNA sequences in this sample. The chain's CDR3 is CACSSLGTGGPYTDKLIF. The CDR3 coding sequence is TGCGCCTGTTCTTCCTTGGGTACTGGGGGACCTTACACCGATAAACTCATCTTT. The chain is built from TRDV2 and TRDJ1, with TRDD3 identical over 9 bases. The J gene was not available in TCRdb and was assigned here by matching the DNA to germline segments. This CDR3 has 18 residues. Looked up from germline, CDR1 is GEAIGNYY and CDR2 is EKD.

This clone has only a few counts. TCRdb's listed protein matches a much larger clone and diverges from this DNA's translation at residue 8, likely through a read error; the protein shown comes from the DNA. The gene calls are TRDV1 and TRDJ1; 7 bases map to TRDD3. Trimming took 4 bases from V and 0 from J; bases not matched to a gene: 14. The length of the CDR3 is 18 residues. Germline values: CDR1 TSWWSYY, CDR2 QGS. The CDR3 spells CALGVIYLGIKYTDKLIF. The CDR3, as DNA: TGTGCTCTTGGGGTAATATACTTGGGGATAAAATACACCGATAAACTCATCTTT.

Points on this clone: The TCRdb protein comes from a much larger clone and disagrees with this DNA's translation at residue 20, likely due to a read error; the protein given here is derived from the DNA. The chain combines TRDV1 with TRDJ1; D possibly uses TRDD2 or TRDD3 (8 bases each). Here the J gene came from matching the DNA to germline, since TCRdb omits it. CDR1 is TSWWSYY, CDR2 QGS, per germline. The CDR3 sequence is 23 residues long. The CDR3 loop is CALGELTFLISPVSGDTADRLIF. The CDR3 DNA reads TGTGCTCTTGGGGAACTCACCTTCCTAATTTCACCCGTCAGTGGGGATACAGCCGATAGACTCATCTTT.

Worth noting for this clone: It is likely a read error: a sequence one base away is far more abundant. The identical CDR3 is also encoded by other nucleotide sequences in the sample. A V gene of TRDV2 was called, but no J gene was assigned; TRDD3, the table's D call, lacks a check against the DNA. The germline V gene encodes CDR1 GEAIGNYY and CDR2 EKD. The length of the CDR3 is 18 residues. The CDR3 sequence: CACDTVGDTLRGAIRLIF. The CDR3 nucleotides read TGTGCCTGTGACACCGTTGGGGATACCCTACGCGGGGCGATAAGGCTCATCTTC.

This clone was observed a handful of times. TCRdb shows a much larger clone's protein in place of this DNA's translation, and the two differ at residue 9, likely through a read error; the protein shown is translated from the DNA. This rearrangement joins TRDV2 to TRDJ1; maybe TRDD3 (6 bases). The J gene, left out of TCRdb, was set here by checking the DNA against germline. This CDR3 comprises 16 residues. V shed 3 bases and J shed 1 base, with 17 bases lying between them. Germline CDR1 is GEAIGNYY and CDR2 is EKD. The CDR3 here is CACDPTGWDITDKLIF. The CDR3 bases are TGTGCCTGTGACCCTACTGGCTGGGATATCACCGATAAACTCATCTTT.